This T cell receptor beta chain stems from a study of cytomegalovirus exposure and HLA in healthy donors (dated by TCRdb to the late 2010s). Looking at the study overall: According to a later analysis, the approximately 130 validation repertoires were produced on the same platform as the roughly 720 repertoires of the first cohort. The aim of the study was to test whether cataloging public T cell receptors could identify signatures of past pathogen exposure. To predict cytomegalovirus infection status, the study brought together high-throughput TCR immunosequencing, statistical association of individual TCRs with disease status, and machine learning. In addition to the first cohort of 666 subjects, a separate validation cohort of approximately 130 different subjects was used. Results the study describes overall, beyond this receptor: In vitro tests confirmed that a few of the cytomegalovirus-associated TCR beta chains recognize cytomegalovirus antigens. A later analysis lacked HLA typing for the validation cohort, so it scored co-occurrence in that cohort across all 110 or so repertoires. Cytomegalovirus status was reported to be diagnosed by the classifier with high specificity and sensitivity in both the original and validation cohorts. It was suggested by the authors that the approach could potentially be generalized to other disease states and immunological phenotypes. In a later analysis, TCRs clustered in the first cohort were found to also tend to co-occur in the roughly 110 validation repertoires, with 94% of cluster scores above 0. Most TCR sequences were seen in very few donors, while some public TCRs were found in many individuals. The study gave a list of 150 to 200 TCR beta chains associated with cytomegalovirus.

Separate from the approximately 730-subject first cohort, the validation cohort of 95 to 150 subjects was the group to which the donors belonged. V and J are truncated by 7 bases and 8 bases respectively, leaving an intervening sequence of 15 bases. Per the germline V gene (reference sequence), MNHNY is the CDR1 and SVGAGI is the CDR2. The CDR3 measures 13 amino acids from cysteine to phenylalanine. Of the read, only the CDR3 DNA is kept; its 39 bases are in frame from base 1. Library prep was done by the immunoSEQ multiplex PCR assay. The paper's processing steps were these. A statistical classification framework was built for diagnosing cytomegalovirus status from the catalog of TCR beta chain sequences. The table comes from immuneACCESS by way of TCRdb, which keeps in-frame sequences with V and J called. Part of the clones is missing from these tables; in studies checked, under half for an unresolved V gene and the rest for unknown reasons. V, J and clone size are those of that table, while D and trimming were read from the DNA. This sample gives some 140,000 clones in total; around 90% of them show up just once. The ten biggest clones cover around 6% of the sample.

Worth noting for this clone: Its cognate antigen has yet to be identified. Base-call qualities are not available, and no considerably larger clone is one nucleotide away.

Sequencing input: PBMCs. This TCR was recovered from a woman aged 30 to 39 in good health and CMV-seropositive. Here the chain combines TRBV6-6 and TRBJ1-5; no D segment can be confidently identified. The sequenced DNA is TGTGCCAGCACCCCGGGTCTGTGGGAGCCCCAGCATTTT. The resulting protein is CASTPGLWEPQHF.